One T cell receptor (beta chain) is described in this entry. The antigen is not known. This sample is part of a study of cytomegalovirus exposure and HLA in healthy donors. The study, taken as a whole, reports: The listing of 150 to 200 TCR beta chains classed them as cytomegalovirus-associated. Sequencing had likely introduced a cluster of highly shared sequence variants as an artifact.

The primer mix had 60 Vbeta and 13 Jbeta primers. Only in-frame clones appear in the TCRdb table, and some are missing; sequencing was by immunoSEQ multiplex PCR. The repertoire holds around 28,000 clones, with roughly 89% as singletons. V shed 5 bases and J shed 7 bases, with 9 bases lying between them. Germline V gene data show CDR1 as SGHTA and CDR2 as FQGNSA. The CDR3 runs to 12 residues. This sequence originates from a boy aged 5-17 years in good health and CMV-seronegative. What was sequenced was PBMCs. The chain combines TRBV7-2 with TRBJ1-5, with no clear D. In nucleotides, the CDR3 is TGTGCCAGCAGCCCGCTGGGCCAGCCCCAGCATTTT. This codes for CASSPLGQPQHF.